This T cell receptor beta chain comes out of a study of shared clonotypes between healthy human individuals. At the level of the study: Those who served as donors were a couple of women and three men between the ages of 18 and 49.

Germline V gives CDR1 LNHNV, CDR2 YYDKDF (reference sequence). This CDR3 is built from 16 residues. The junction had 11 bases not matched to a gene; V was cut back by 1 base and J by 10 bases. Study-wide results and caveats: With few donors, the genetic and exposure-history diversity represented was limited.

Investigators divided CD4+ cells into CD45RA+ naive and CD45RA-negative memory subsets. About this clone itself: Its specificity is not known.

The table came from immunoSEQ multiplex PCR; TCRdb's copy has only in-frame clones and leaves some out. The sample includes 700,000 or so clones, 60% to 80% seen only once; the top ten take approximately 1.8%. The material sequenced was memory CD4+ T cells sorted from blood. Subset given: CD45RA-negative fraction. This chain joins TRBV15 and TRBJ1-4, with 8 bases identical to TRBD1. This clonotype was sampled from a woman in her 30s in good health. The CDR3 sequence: CATSRGQGASVGKLFF. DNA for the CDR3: TGTGCCACCAGCAGAGGGCAGGGGGCTTCAGTCGGAAAACTGTTTTTT.